This TCR beta chain was found in a study of cytomegalovirus exposure and HLA in healthy donors. For the study at large: Of the donors genotyped, some 400 in all, 81% fell in the Caucasian-associated ancestry cluster. Study-level results: Most CMV-associated TCR beta chains appeared HLA-restricted in a later analysis. Some TCR beta chains (about 170 of them) were listed as cytomegalovirus-associated.

There are a few counts of this clone. Its cognate antigen is unknown. The CDR3 runs 11 residues. Germline values: CDR1 LGHNA, CDR2 YSLEER. V was shortened by 5 bases and J by 11 bases, with 10 bases between the two germline ends. This cohort consisted of healthy bone marrow donors. 60 Vbeta and 13 Jbeta primers were used in PCR. Some clones are missing from TCRdb's copy, which holds only in-frame ones; the method was immunoSEQ multiplex PCR. The sample yields 160,000 or so clones, 60% to 85% seen once. The TCR comes from a woman in her 40s in good health and CMV-seropositive. Source material: PBMCs. This chain connects TRBV4-3 to TRBJ2-1; D may be TRBD1 (5 bases). Written as DNA, the CDR3 is TGCGCCAGCAGCAAGACAGATAAGCAGTTCTTC. Residues: CASSKTDKQFF.